This record looks at one T cell receptor beta chain sequence and its context. This sample is part of a study of blood T cell repertoires in COVID-19. Study details: Some COVID-19 samples were acute and others convalescent; all came from the United States, Italy and Spain. Nucleic acid was either cDNA or gDNA, and it came from T cells, B-cell-depleted T cells, or PBMCs.

Everyone who took part was roughly 18 to 89 years old, and they came from about two dozen US areas. CDR3 length: 12 amino acids. Germline CDR1 MNHEY, CDR2 SVGEGT. V lost 0 bases to trimming and J lost 5 bases, with 4 bases between them. Profiling relied on immunoSEQ multiplex PCR, and the TCRdb table lists in-frame clones only, not all of them. Among fewer than 350,000 clones listed, 65% to 90% were seen once. The sample comprised PBMCs or T cells enriched from blood (not recorded which). The chain has TRBV6-2 or TRBV6-3 and TRBJ1-2; D ambiguous. The TCR was taken from a woman aged 40 to 50 with acute COVID-19. This CDR3 is CASSYSEYGYTF. The CDR3 DNA reads TGTGCCAGCAGTTACTCGGAGTATGGCTACACCTTC.